These 32 T cell receptor beta chains originate from one sample sequenced in a study of shared clonotypes between healthy human individuals (dated by TCRdb to 2020 to 2021). The receptor library was made with the immunoSEQ multiplex PCR assay. TCRdb provides this immuneACCESS table in a form limited to in-frame rearrangements. Some clones are lacking; in checked studies, under half of them reflect an unresolved V gene, and why the rest are absent is not known. For this sample the table gives 550,000 to 700,000 clones, of which about three quarters were detected only once. The top ten clones comprise roughly 2% of the sample. The sequenced material came from memory CD4+ T cells sorted from blood. The cell subset or site label, as the study defines it: CD45RA-negative fraction. The receptors originated from a woman aged 25 to 45 in good health.

The rearrangement joins TRBV15 to TRBJ2-7; D is unclear. V lost 5 bases and J 3 bases, leaving 11 bases between the germline ends. The CDR3 spans 13 residues. CDR1 and CDR2 (germline): LNHNV, YYDKDF (reference sequence). The CDR3: CATSGERGYEQYF. The CDR3, as DNA: TGTGCCACCAGCGGGGAACGAGGCTACGAGCAGTACTTC.

The chain is built from TRBV19 and TRBJ1-5; 8 nucleotides align to TRBD1. Trimming removed 1 base from V and 7 bases from J; junction bases left unmatched: 9. The germline CDR1 and CDR2 sequences are LNHDA and SQIVND (reference sequence). CDR3 length: 16 residues. CDR3 protein: CASSIVRGPLGQPQHF. In DNA form, the CDR3 reads TGTGCCAGTAGTATAGTCAGGGGGCCGCTCGGGCAGCCCCAGCATTTT.

A note on this clone: Sequence at one end of the junction differs from germline and may be a read error. The chain uses TRBV28 and TRBJ2-3; D is possibly TRBD1 (5 bases). The CDR3 has 14 residues. Germline V CDR1 and CDR2: MDHEN, SYDVKM. In nucleotides, the CDR3 is TGTGCCAGCAGTTTCACAGGTAGCAGAGATACGCAGTATTTT. Translating gives CASSFTGSRDTQYF.

The chain joins TRBV6-6 to TRBJ1-2, with TRBD1 matching 11 bases. The V and J ends lost 7 bases and 8 bases, in that order; junction bases with no gene match: 9. This CDR3 contains 14 residues. CDR1 and CDR2 (germline): MNHNY, SVGAGI (reference sequence). The CDR3 DNA follows: TGTGCCAGCACCCTCGGACAGGGGGCGCGCGGCTACACCTTC. It specifies CASTLGQGARGYTF.

As regards this clone: Other DNA sequences within the sample encode an identical CDR3. The chain uses TRBV5-1 and TRBJ1-4; D gene ambiguous. This CDR3 spans 14 amino acids. Trimming removed 1 base at V and 6 bases at J, with 10 bases between. CDR1 is SGHRS, CDR2 YFSETQ, per germline. The CDR3 sequence: CASSLQGRDEKLFF. In DNA, the CDR3 is TGCGCCAGCAGCTTGCAAGGGAGGGATGAAAAACTGTTTTTT. The whole variable domain, filled in from reference TRBV5-1 and TRBJ1-4, reads KAGVTQTPRYLIKTRGQQVTLSCSPISGHRSVSWYQQTPGQGLQFLFEYFSETQRNKGNFPGRFSGRQFSNSRSEMNVSTLELGDSALYLCASSLQGRDEKLFFGSGTQLSVL.

The chain recombines TRBV10-2 with TRBJ1-3; D is uncertain. Germline V gene lookup returns CDR1 WSHSY and CDR2 SAAADI. V lost 5 bases, J lost 7 bases, and 9 bases lay in between. CDR3 length: 12 residues. The CDR3 nucleotides are TGCGCCAGCAGTACCCCGGGTAACACCATATATTTT. This sequence encodes CASSTPGNTIYF.

CDR3 nucleotides: TGTGCCAGTAGTCCACAGCGGGTCCCCGCAGATACGCAGTATTTT. This translates into CASSPQRVPADTQYF. The rearrangement joins TRBV19 to TRBJ2-3, with a possible D match to TRBD2 (6 bases). With 5 bases removed from V and 4 bases from J, the gap between germline ends came to 16 bases. CDR3 length: 15 residues. Germline V gives CDR1 LNHDA, CDR2 SQIVND (reference sequence).

The rearrangement uses TRBV6-1 and TRBJ2-3; D uncertain. V lost 2 bases, J lost 4 bases, and 10 bases lay in between. The germline V gene encodes CDR1 MNHNS and CDR2 SASEGT. The CDR3 consists of 14 residues. The CDR3 here is CASSERVDPDTQYF. In DNA, the CDR3 is TGTGCCAGCAGTGAAAGAGTAGATCCAGATACGCAGTATTTT.

In DNA form, the CDR3 reads TGTGCCAGCAGCCAACGTGCGACCGGGGAGCTGTTTTTT. This encodes CASSQRATGELFF. This chain uses TRBV11-3 with TRBJ2-2; D gene unclear. V was pared by 5 bases and J by 5 bases, with 9 bases between. Per the germline V gene, CDR1 is SGHNT and CDR2 is YENEEA. CDR3 size: 13 residues.

As DNA, the CDR3 is TGCAGCGTTGACACGGCCCTGGGCACTGAAGCTTTCTTT. Protein sequence: CSVDTALGTEAFF. The chain is built from TRBV29-1 and TRBJ1-1; D is undetermined. V was shortened by 3 bases and J by 4 bases, with 12 bases between the two germline ends. Looked up from germline, CDR1 is SQVTM and CDR2 is ANQGSEA. This CDR3 has 13 amino acids.

This clone was recorded only once. The V gene is TRBV4-2, the J gene TRBJ1-1; D gene ambiguous. V gave up 4 bases and J gave up 2 bases, with 14 bases separating them. The germline gives CDR1 LGHNA, CDR2 YNFKEQ. This CDR3 is 15 amino acids long. DNA for the CDR3: TGTGCCAGCAGCCCCACCTCGGGTGCTAACACTGAAGCTTTCTTT. It translates to CASSPTSGANTEAFF.

V and J are TRBV5-1 and TRBJ2-7; D is perhaps TRBD1 (6 bases). The V gene's germline CDR1 is SGHRS and CDR2 YFSETQ. Trimming removed 0 bases from V and 6 bases from J, with 7 bases in between. CDR3 length equals 12 residues. CDR3 bases: TGCGCCAGCAGCTTGGAAGGGGGCGAGCAGTACTTC. This gives the protein CASSLEGGEQYF. The whole variable domain, filled in from reference TRBV5-1 and TRBJ2-7, reads KAGVTQTPRYLIKTRGQQVTLSCSPISGHRSVSWYQQTPGQGLQFLFEYFSETQRNKGNFPGRFSGRQFSNSRSEMNVSTLELGDSALYLCASSLEGGEQYFGPGTRLTVT.

The J gene is TRBJ1-2, the V gene TRBV19; possibly TRBD1 for D (6 bases). V was shortened by 5 bases and J by 4 bases, with 17 bases between the two germline ends. CDR1 is LNHDA, CDR2 SQIVND, per germline (reference sequence). This CDR3 contains 15 residues. CDR3 sequence (DNA): TGTGCCAGTAGTGAATACGGACAGACAGTCTATGGCTACACCTTC. Its protein is CASSEYGQTVYGYTF.

V gene TRBV6-1 combines with J gene TRBJ2-3; 7 positions match TRBD2. The junction had 6 bases not matched to a gene; V was cut back by 1 base and J by 2 bases. This CDR3 has 16 amino acids. Germline V lookup: CDR1 MNHNS, CDR2 SASEGT. CDR3 residues: CASSEGVGRTTDTQYF. DNA for the CDR3: TGTGCCAGCAGTGAAGGCGTCGGGAGGACCACAGATACGCAGTATTTT.

This clone was seen a single time. This chain joins TRBV19 and TRBJ2-7; D is unresolved. The germline V gene has CDR1 LNHDA and CDR2 SQIVND (reference sequence). Trimming took off 4 bases at V and 3 bases at J, with 13 bases between the two ends. This CDR3 has 14 amino acids. The CDR3 sequence: CASSKGQAYYEQYF. Here the CDR3 DNA reads TGTGCCAGTAGTAAAGGGCAGGCGTACTACGAGCAGTACTTC.

The chain recombines TRBV28 with TRBJ1-2; possibly TRBD1 for D (6 bases). Germline assignment: CDR1 MDHEN and CDR2 SYDVKM. The CDR3 loop spans 12 amino acids. Deletions cut 5 bases from V and 3 bases from J, with 7 bases between. CDR3 sequence (DNA): TGTGCCAGCAGTCGGACAGACTATGGCTACACCTTC. This translates into CASSRTDYGYTF.

A single count supports this clone. The J gene is TRBJ2-3, the V gene TRBV7-7, with unresolved D. V was shortened by 1 base and J by 2 bases, with 4 bases between the two germline ends. The CDR3 sequence is 13 residues long. The germline gives CDR1 SSHAT, CDR2 FNYEAQ (reference sequence). The CDR3, as DNA: TGTGCCAGCAGCTTAGGATCCACAGATACGCAGTATTTT. Translating it yields CASSLGSTDTQYF.

The rearrangement uses TRBV19 and TRBJ2-7; 7 nucleotides line up with TRBD1. Germline V lookup: CDR1 LNHDA, CDR2 SQIVND (reference sequence). The J segment lost 5 bases and the V segment lost 0 bases, leaving 10 bases of the junction unmatched. CDR3 size: 16 residues. The CDR3 DNA reads TGTGCCAGTAGTATAGACCGGACAGGAGGTGGCAACGAGCAGTACTTC. It yields the protein CASSIDRTGGGNEQYF.

This CDR3 reads CASSFNYGTVQYF. The CDR3 DNA reads as TGTGCCAGCAGCTTCAATTACGGGACAGTGCAGTACTTC. The chain joins TRBV7-9 to TRBJ2-7; 7 bases are a match to TRBD1. Germline V CDR1 and CDR2: SEHNR, FQNEAQ (reference sequence). CDR3 size: 13 residues. With V trimmed by 3 bases and J by 9 bases, 8 bases remained unmatched. Complete variable domain (other parts from reference TRBV7-9 and TRBJ2-7): DTGVSQNPRHKITKRGQNVTFRCDPISEHNRLYWYRQTLGQGPEFLTYFQNEAQLEKSRLLSDRFSAERPKGSFSTLEIQRTEQGDSAMYLCASSFNYGTVQYFGPGTRLTVT.

This clone was detected a few times. The CDR3 DNA is TGTGCCAGCACCAACGACAGGGATGTTGGCTACACCTTC. Translated: CASTNDRDVGYTF. The chain recombines TRBV6-1 with TRBJ1-2; TRBD1 agrees at 7 bases. Germline V CDR1 and CDR2: MNHNS, SASEGT. The J segment lost 7 bases and the V segment lost 7 bases, leaving 9 bases of the junction unmatched. The CDR3 consists of 13 residues.

The J gene is TRBJ2-1, the V gene TRBV6-5; possible D gene TRBD2, 6 bases. Germline CDR1 and CDR2: MNHEY and SVGAGI. There are 14 residues in the CDR3. The V gene lost 0 bases and the J gene lost 8 bases, with 11 bases spanning the gap. In nucleotides, the CDR3 is TGTGCCAGCAGTTACTCGGTGTCTAGCGATGAGCAGTTCTTC. Translated, it gives CASSYSVSSDEQFF.

On this clone: Different DNA sequences within this sample yield the same CDR3. This rearrangement joins TRBV25-1 to TRBJ2-7; D not certain. Germline CDR1 and CDR2: MGHDK and SYGVNS. The germline V and J ends were trimmed by 6 bases and 0 bases, with 6 bases remaining between them. This CDR3 is built from 12 residues. As DNA, the CDR3 is TGTGCCAGCAGCCGTTCCTCCTACGAGCAGTACTTC. Translating it yields CASSRSSYEQYF.

The V gene is TRBV7-9, the J gene TRBJ2-7, with D uncertain. Trimming cost V 4 bases and J 3 bases, with 4 bases left between them. The CDR3 is 11 amino acids. CDR1 is SEHNR, CDR2 FQNEAQ, per germline (reference sequence). Here the CDR3 reads CASSSHYEQYF. The CDR3 nucleotides read TGTGCCAGCAGCTCACACTACGAGCAGTACTTC.

This chain uses TRBV28 with TRBJ2-6; no definite D call. The V end was cut by 6 bases, the J end by 0 bases, with 9 bases between. Germline lookup yields CDR1 MDHEN and CDR2 SYDVKM. This CDR3 comprises 15 residues. CDR3 DNA: TGTGCCAGCAGGCGCAGCTACTCTGGGGCCAACGTCCTGACTTTC. It translates to CASRRSYSGANVLTF.

The chain uses TRBV5-1 and TRBJ2-1; D possibly corresponds to TRBD1 (5 bases). Germline CDR1 SGHRS, CDR2 YFSETQ. Trimming took off 0 bases at V and 8 bases at J, with 15 bases between the two ends. The CDR3 spans 15 residues. For the CDR3, the DNA is TGCGCCAGCAGCTTGGTGGCAGGGAAGAAGGATGAGCAGTTCTTC. The encoded protein is CASSLVAGKKDEQFF.

The V gene is TRBV2, the J gene TRBJ2-2; 10 nucleotides line up with TRBD1. The CDR3 loop spans 15 amino acids. The V gene's germline CDR1 is SNHLY and CDR2 FYNNEI. The ends lost 8 bases at V and 5 bases at J; junction bases unmatched: 8. The CDR3 is CASRRDRGSTGELFF. The CDR3 DNA reads TGTGCCAGCCGACGGGACAGGGGATCGACCGGGGAGCTGTTTTTT.

The CDR3 region is CASSIFGTGSLGYTF. For the CDR3, the DNA is TGTGCCAGTAGTATTTTCGGGACAGGATCGCTTGGCTACACCTTC. The chain links TRBV19 to TRBJ1-2, with 8 bases aligning to TRBD1. CDR3 length: 15 amino acids. With 3 bases clipped from V and 7 bases from J, the junction kept 10 bases outside the gene matches. Germline V gene data show CDR1 as LNHDA and CDR2 as SQIVND (reference sequence).

This rearrangement joins TRBV30 to TRBJ2-7; D may be TRBD2 (5 bases). V lost 2 bases, J lost 6 bases, and 14 bases lay in between. The germline CDR1 and CDR2 sequences are GTSNPN and SVGIG (reference sequence). This CDR3 is built from 13 residues. The CDR3 DNA follows: TGTGCCTGGAGTTTTCGGGCGGGCGGCGAGCAGTACTTC. It codes for CAWSFRAGGEQYF. Using reference TRBV30 and TRBJ2-7 for the parts outside the CDR3, the full variable domain is SQTIHQWPATLVQPVGSPLSLECTVEGTSNPNLYWYRQAAGRGLQLLFYSVGIGQISSEVPQNLSASRPQDRQFILSSKKLLLSDSGFYLCAWSFRAGGEQYFGPGTRLTVT.

The chain carries TRBV28 and TRBJ2-3; 7 bases are shared with TRBD2. Germline CDR1 is MDHEN and CDR2 is SYDVKM. The CDR3 is 15 residues long. J lost 7 bases, V lost 4 bases, and 11 bases had no gene match. The CDR3 nucleotides are TGTGCCAGCAGTTCCTCTAGCGGCCTTAGATATACGCAGTATTTT. Protein product: CASSSSSGLRYTQYF.

The chain is built from TRBV30 and TRBJ2-2; tentatively, D is TRBD1 (8 bases). The CDR3 extends over 16 amino acids. The germline gives CDR1 GTSNPN, CDR2 SVGIG (reference sequence). With 0 bases removed from V and 3 bases from J, the gap between germline ends came to 14 bases. The chain's CDR3 is CAWSVGQGGDTGELFF. The CDR3 DNA reads as TGTGCCTGGAGTGTCGGACAGGGAGGGGACACCGGGGAGCTGTTTTTT.

CDR3 bases: TGTGCCATACGGGCAGACAGCTCTGGAAACACCATATATTTT. As protein: CAIRADSSGNTIYF. This chain joins TRBV10-3 and TRBJ1-3, with D perhaps matching TRBD1 (5 bases). CDR3 length: 14 residues. Germline V gives CDR1 ENHRY, CDR2 SYGVKD. V was pared by 9 bases and J by 0 bases, with 12 bases between.

As regards this clone: Other nucleotide sequences in the sample specify the same CDR3. This chain uses TRBV28 with TRBJ2-7, with D uncertain. This CDR3 region has 13 residues. CDR1 and CDR2 from the germline V gene are MDHEN and SYDVKM. V lost 4 bases, J lost 0 bases, and 7 bases lay in between. The CDR3 protein is CASSSQDSYEQYF. In DNA, the CDR3 is TGTGCCAGCAGTTCCCAGGACTCCTACGAGCAGTACTTC.